Presented here are 15 T cell receptor beta chains from one specimen sequenced in a study of shared clonotypes between healthy human individuals. Naivety among CD8 cells was defined by CD45RO negativity and positive CCR7 selection, thereby excluding terminally differentiated effector memory CD45RA+ cells. Clones were sequenced by immunoSEQ multiplex PCR, and TCRdb holds only the in-frame ones, with some missing. The sample lists millions of clones, about 95% occurring once. Specimen: naive CD8+ T cells sorted from blood. All receptors derive from a man younger than 35 in good health.

The CDR3 DNA reads as TGTGCCAGCAGCTTAGGTCCGGGACTAGCGGGAGTCAATGAGCAGTTCTTC. As protein: CASSLGPGLAGVNEQFF. This chain links TRBV11-2 with TRBJ2-1; the match to TRBD2 covers 14 bases. The CDR3 extends over 17 amino acids. Looked up from germline, CDR1 is SGHAT and CDR2 is FQNNGV. V was clipped by 1 base and J by 6 bases; unmatched bases: 5.

The rearrangement joins TRBV7-8 to TRBJ2-3, with 7 bases lining up with TRBD1. The V and J ends lost 5 bases and 5 bases, in that order; junction bases with no gene match: 1. The CDR3 has 12 residues. Germline assignment: CDR1 SGHVS and CDR2 FQNEAQ. The CDR3 DNA follows: TGTGCCAGCAGCGACAGGGAAGATACGCAGTATTTT. Protein sequence: CASSDREDTQYF.

This clone was found once. The V and J genes are TRBV9 and TRBJ2-3; maybe TRBD2 (5 bases). This CDR3 comprises 15 residues. The germline gives CDR1 SGDLS, CDR2 YYNGEE. Trimming took off 3 bases at V and 0 bases at J, with 11 bases between the two ends. The CDR3 here is CASSAQRGSTDTQYF. CDR3 coding DNA: TGTGCCAGCAGCGCCCAACGGGGAAGCACAGATACGCAGTATTTT.

The rearrangement joins TRBV6-1 to TRBJ1-2; 9 nucleotides align to TRBD1. With V trimmed by 0 bases and J by 8 bases, 10 bases remained unmatched. This CDR3 is 16 amino acids long. The germline V gene has CDR1 MNHNS and CDR2 SASEGT. CDR3 residues: CASSEADRGSRIGYTF. DNA for the CDR3: TGTGCCAGCAGTGAAGCGGACAGGGGTTCTCGGATCGGCTACACCTTC.

This clone is a singleton in its sample. J is TRBJ2-5 and V is TRBV21-1; the table calls TRBD2, which could not be checked here. TRBV21-1 constitutes a pseudogene. The CDR3 is 16 residues long. The CDR3 loop is CASSGSGGRNQETQYF. The CDR3, as DNA: TGTGCCAGCAGCGGGAGTGGCGGGAGGAACCAAGAGACCCAGTACTTC.

This rearrangement joins TRBV30 to TRBJ2-1; 10 bases map to TRBD2. V gave up 5 bases and J gave up 8 bases; unmatched junction bases: 9. Germline loops: CDR1 GTSNPN, CDR2 SVGIG (reference sequence). The CDR3 runs 14 residues. The CDR3 DNA reads as TGTGCCTGGGGATTCAGCGGGGGGGCTCATGAGCAGTTCTTC. The encoded protein is CAWGFSGGAHEQFF.

This chain links TRBV13 with TRBJ2-3, with TRBD2 matching 7 bases. The CDR3 length is 13 residues. The germline gives CDR1 PRHDT, CDR2 FYEKMQ (reference sequence). After removal of 5 bases from V and 3 bases from J, the junction contained 2 bases not matched to a gene. The CDR3 spells CASSAGETDTQYF. In DNA, the CDR3 is TGTGCCAGCAGCGCGGGGGAGACAGATACGCAGTATTTT.

V is TRBV27 and J is TRBJ1-1; 9 positions match TRBD1. The germline gives CDR1 MNHEY, CDR2 SMNVEV (reference sequence). The CDR3 spans 13 residues. J lost 8 bases, V lost 4 bases, and 5 bases had no gene match. The CDR3 DNA follows: TGTGCCAGCAGTTGGACAGGGGAGCGCGAAGCTTTCTTT. Translating it yields CASSWTGEREAFF.

The V call is TRBV2, the J call TRBJ2-1; D is undetermined. In germline, CDR1 is SNHLY, CDR2 FYNNEI. The V end lost 2 bases, the J end lost 8 bases, and 13 bases lay between the germline ends. The CDR3 totals 14 residues. Written as DNA, the CDR3 is TGTGCCAGCAGTGAAACGGAGAGGTGGGATGAGCAGTTCTTC. It specifies CASSETERWDEQFF.

This clone was detected only once. This CDR3 is also generated by other DNA sequences in the sample. The chain has TRBV4-3 and TRBJ2-7; maybe TRBD1 (5 bases). Trimming left V 1 base short and J 2 bases short, with 12 bases between. Germline CDR1 is LGHNA and CDR2 is YSLEER. The CDR3 is 15 amino acids. The CDR3 bases are TGCGCCAGCAGCCAAGGGGGCGAAGGACCCTACGAGCAGTACTTC. Its translation is CASSQGGEGPYEQYF.

This clone was counted a single time. The same CDR3 also results from other DNA sequences found in this sample. The chain links TRBV5-1 to TRBJ2-7, with no clear D. The CDR3 is 16 amino acids. CDR1 and CDR2 from the germline V gene are SGHRS and YFSETQ. Trimming left V 0 bases short and J 0 bases short, with 13 bases between. This CDR3 is CASSLGLGLNSYEQYF. As DNA, the CDR3 is TGCGCCAGCAGCTTGGGTCTCGGGCTAAACTCCTACGAGCAGTACTTC.

The V gene is TRBV5-4, the J gene TRBJ2-7; either TRBD1 or TRBD2 may supply D (5 bases each). The CDR3 loop spans 15 amino acids. Germline values: CDR1 SGHNT, CDR2 YYREEE (reference sequence). V was pared by 4 bases and J by 0 bases, with 14 bases between. CDR3 coding DNA: TGTGCCAGCAGCCCAGGGACGTTTAGCTCCTACGAGCAGTACTTC. Translation gives CASSPGTFSSYEQYF.

This clone was seen only a few times. V and J are TRBV7-9 and TRBJ2-3; D remains unclear. Trimming removed 4 bases from V and 0 bases from J, with 11 bases in between. Per germline, CDR1 SEHNR and CDR2 FQNEAQ (reference sequence). This CDR3 has 15 amino acids. CDR3 DNA sequence: TGTGCCAGCAGCTCTTCCGGAGCTAGCACAGATACGCAGTATTTT. Encoded protein: CASSSSGASTDTQYF.

This rearrangement joins TRBV11-2 to TRBJ2-4, with 7 bases that match TRBD2. The CDR3 extends over 15 amino acids. Per the germline V gene, CDR1 is SGHAT and CDR2 is FQNNGV. The J segment lost 4 bases and the V segment lost 5 bases, leaving 8 bases of the junction unmatched. CDR3 sequence: CASSTIGRWKNIQYF. For the CDR3, the DNA is TGTGCCAGCAGCACGATCGGGAGGTGGAAAAACATTCAGTACTTC.

This sequence joins TRBV29-1 and TRBJ2-7; D may be TRBD1 (6 bases). Germline assignment: CDR1 SQVTM and CDR2 ANQGSEA. The V end lost 1 base, the J end lost 7 bases, and 11 bases lay between the germline ends. This CDR3 contains 12 residues. The chain's CDR3 is CSVEAGAGEQYF. CDR3 coding DNA: TGCAGCGTTGAAGCAGGGGCGGGTGAGCAGTACTTC.